The 3 T cell receptor beta chains listed next were all sequenced from one sample in a study of technical replicates of blood from a handful of donors. Assay used: immunoSEQ multiplex PCR; TCRdb lists only in-frame clones, some missing. The table shows approximately 99,000 clones, with roughly 96% occurring only once. Sequencing was carried out using T cells isolated from PBMCs. All receptors derive from a human donor in good health.

The chain joins TRBV7-7 to TRBJ2-7; 7 bases map to TRBD2. There are 13 residues in the CDR3. V gave up 3 bases and J gave up 5 bases; unmatched junction bases: 4. Per the germline V gene, CDR1 is SSHAT and CDR2 is FNYEAQ (reference sequence). CDR3: CASSFGLGDEQYF. The CDR3 DNA follows: TGTGCCAGCAGCTTCGGACTAGGGGACGAGCAGTACTTC.

This chain links TRBV27 with TRBJ1-2; tentatively, D is TRBD1 (5 bases). Trimming cost V 6 bases and J 2 bases, with 13 bases left between them. Per the germline V gene, CDR1 is MNHEY and CDR2 is SMNVEV (reference sequence). The CDR3 is 14 amino acids. CDR3 bases: TGTGCCAGCAGCCCGTGGAGGGGCAACTATGGCTACACCTTC. Protein sequence: CASSPWRGNYGYTF.

V is TRBV2 and J is TRBJ2-5; possibly TRBD2 for D (6 bases). Between the trimmed V and J ends, which lost 1 base and 11 bases, there was a span of 8 bases. The CDR3 has 11 residues. Germline V gives CDR1 SNHLY, CDR2 FYNNEI. CDR3: CASSEGGLQYF. In nucleotides, the CDR3 is TGTGCCAGCAGTGAAGGGGGACTTCAGTACTTC.